The clone carrying this T cell receptor beta chain is a singleton in its sample. Its antigen is currently unknown. A much larger clone is a single base away; this may be a read error. The germline CDR1 and CDR2 sequences are SNHLY and FYNNEI. CDR3 length equals 13 residues. This sample stems from a study of molecular identifiers for immune sequencing clone quantification. Study results and caveats: Clones of above 20 RNA copies carried over 98% of effector molecules; in naive cells they carried under 1%. Detecting spiked Jurkat TCR RNA from one cell among roughly 1 million naive cells was reportedly possible.

From the PCR reads, TCRdb called clonotypes with MiXCR, one entry per CDR3 protein. The sample has about 640,000 distinct CDR3 sequences; 20% are singletons. The origin of this receptor is a human donor in good health. Some libraries in this study had Jurkat cell RNA spiked in. The rearrangement uses TRBV2 and TRBJ2-7, with D tentatively TRBD1 (6 bases). Sequencing input: naive CD8+ T cells from blood, with Jurkat cell RNA spiked in. Subset specified: FACS-sorted CD8+CD4-CCR7+CD45RA+ naive T cells. The CDR3 DNA follows: TGTGCCTGCAGTGCAGGGGCCCCCGAGGAGCAGTACTTC. Protein: CACSAGAPEEQYF. Variable domain in full (rest from reference TRBV2 and TRBJ2-7): EPEVTQTPSHQVTQMGQEVILRCVPISNHLYFYWYRQILGQKVEFLVSFYNNEISEKSEIFDDQFSVERPDGSNFTLKIRSTKLEDSAMYFCACSAGAPEEQYFGPGTRLTVT.